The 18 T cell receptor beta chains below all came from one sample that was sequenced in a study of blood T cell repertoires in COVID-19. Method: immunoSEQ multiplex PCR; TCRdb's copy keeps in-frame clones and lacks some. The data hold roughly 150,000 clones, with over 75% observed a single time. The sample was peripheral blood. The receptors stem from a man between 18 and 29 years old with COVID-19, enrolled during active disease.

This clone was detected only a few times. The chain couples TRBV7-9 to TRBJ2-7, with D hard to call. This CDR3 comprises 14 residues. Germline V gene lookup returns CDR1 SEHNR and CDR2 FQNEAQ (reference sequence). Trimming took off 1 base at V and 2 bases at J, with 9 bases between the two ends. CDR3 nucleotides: TGTGCCAGCAGCTTAGGGTGGCAGACCTACGAGCAGTACTTC. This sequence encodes CASSLGWQTYEQYF.

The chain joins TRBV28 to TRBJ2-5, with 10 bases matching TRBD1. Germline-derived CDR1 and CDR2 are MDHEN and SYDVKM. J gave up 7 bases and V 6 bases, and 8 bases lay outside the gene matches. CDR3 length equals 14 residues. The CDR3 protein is CASSRYGTGVTQYF. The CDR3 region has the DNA TGTGCCAGCAGCCGATACGGGACAGGGGTGACCCAGTACTTC.

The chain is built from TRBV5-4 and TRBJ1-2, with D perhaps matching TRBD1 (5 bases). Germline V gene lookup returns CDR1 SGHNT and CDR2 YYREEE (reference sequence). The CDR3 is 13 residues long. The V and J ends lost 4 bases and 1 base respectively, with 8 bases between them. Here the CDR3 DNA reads TGTGCCAGCAGCACAGACAGTAACTATGGCTACACCTTC. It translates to CASSTDSNYGYTF.

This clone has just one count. The CDR3 DNA is TGTGCCAGCCAACAGGGGGTTGGCAATGAGCAGTTCTTC. It translates to CASQQGVGNEQFF. The J gene is TRBJ2-1, the V gene TRBV19, with 8 bases that match TRBD1. Germline-derived CDR1 and CDR2 are LNHDA and SQIVND (reference sequence). The CDR3 consists of 13 residues. Trimming at V came to 9 bases and at J to 6 bases, leaving 7 bases not matched to a gene.

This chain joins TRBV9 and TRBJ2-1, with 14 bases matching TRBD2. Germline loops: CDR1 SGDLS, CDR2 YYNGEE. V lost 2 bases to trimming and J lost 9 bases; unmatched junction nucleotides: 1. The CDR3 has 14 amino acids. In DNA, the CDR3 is TGTGCCAGCAGCGTGACTAGCGGGAGGGTTGAGCAGTTCTTC. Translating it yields CASSVTSGRVEQFF.

Written as DNA, the CDR3 is TGTGCCAGCTCGCCTCTTAAGCGGGGGGACACAGATACGCAGTATTTT. It translates to CASSPLKRGDTDTQYF. The chain has TRBV18 and TRBJ2-3; 9 bases align to TRBD2. Looked up from germline, CDR1 is KGHSH and CDR2 is LQKENI. V shed 6 bases and J 2 bases; nucleotides not matched to a gene: 9. The CDR3 consists of 16 residues.

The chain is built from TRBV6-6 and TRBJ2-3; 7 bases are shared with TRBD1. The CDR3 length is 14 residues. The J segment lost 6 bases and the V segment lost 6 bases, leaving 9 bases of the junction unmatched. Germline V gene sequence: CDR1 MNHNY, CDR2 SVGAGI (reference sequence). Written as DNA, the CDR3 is TGTGCCAGCAGCAAACAGGGGAGTTTGGATACGCAGTATTTT. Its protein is CASSKQGSLDTQYF.

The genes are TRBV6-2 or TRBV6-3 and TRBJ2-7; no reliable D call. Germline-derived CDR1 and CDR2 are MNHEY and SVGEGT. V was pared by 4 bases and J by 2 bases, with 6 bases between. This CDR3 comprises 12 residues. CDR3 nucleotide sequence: TGTGCCAGCAGTTCTTATACCTACGAGCAGTACTTC. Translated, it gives CASSSYTYEQYF.

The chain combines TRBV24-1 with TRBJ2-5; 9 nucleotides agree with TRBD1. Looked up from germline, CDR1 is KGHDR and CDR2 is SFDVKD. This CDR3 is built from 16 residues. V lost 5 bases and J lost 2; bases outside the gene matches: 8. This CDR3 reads CATSGSDRGRQETQYF. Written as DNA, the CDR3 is TGTGCCACCAGTGGTTCGGACAGGGGAAGGCAAGAGACCCAGTACTTC.

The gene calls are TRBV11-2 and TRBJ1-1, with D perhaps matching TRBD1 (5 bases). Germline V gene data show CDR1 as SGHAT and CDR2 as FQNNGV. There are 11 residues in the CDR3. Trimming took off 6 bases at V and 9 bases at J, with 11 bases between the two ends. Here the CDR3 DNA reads TGTGCCAGCAGGACCGGGACTCAAGCTTTCTTT. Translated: CASRTGTQAFF.

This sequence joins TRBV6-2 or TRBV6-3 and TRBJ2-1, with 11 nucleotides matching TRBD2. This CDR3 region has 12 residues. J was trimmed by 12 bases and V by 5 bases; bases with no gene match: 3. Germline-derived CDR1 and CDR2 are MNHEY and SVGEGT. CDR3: CASSTLAGAQFF. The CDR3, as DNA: TGTGCCAGCAGTACACTAGCGGGAGCGCAGTTCTTC.

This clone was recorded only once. CDR3 sequence (DNA): TGTGCCAGCAGTTTTAGTTACAATGAGCAGTTCTTC. As protein: CASSFSYNEQFF. The V gene is TRBV28, the J gene TRBJ2-1; D is ambiguous. The CDR3 spans 12 residues. V lost 3 bases and J 4 bases, leaving 4 bases between the germline ends. CDR1 and CDR2 from the germline V gene are MDHEN and SYDVKM. The full variable domain, rest sourced from reference TRBV28 and TRBJ2-1, is DVKVTQSSRYLVKRTGEKVFLECVQDMDHENMFWYRQDPGLGLRLIYFSYDVKMKEKGDIPEGYSVSREKKERFSLILESASTNQTSMYLCASSFSYNEQFFGPGTRLTVL.

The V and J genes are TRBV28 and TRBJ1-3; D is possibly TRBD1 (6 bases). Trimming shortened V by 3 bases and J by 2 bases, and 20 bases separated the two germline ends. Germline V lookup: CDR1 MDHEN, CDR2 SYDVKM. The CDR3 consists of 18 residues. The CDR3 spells CASSFRAGVPLAGNTIYF. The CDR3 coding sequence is TGTGCCAGCAGTTTCCGAGCAGGGGTCCCCCTCGCTGGAAACACCATATATTTT. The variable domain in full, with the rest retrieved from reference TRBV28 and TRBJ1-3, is DVKVTQSSRYLVKRTGEKVFLECVQDMDHENMFWYRQDPGLGLRLIYFSYDVKMKEKGDIPEGYSVSREKKERFSLILESASTNQTSMYLCASSFRAGVPLAGNTIYFGEGSWLTVV.

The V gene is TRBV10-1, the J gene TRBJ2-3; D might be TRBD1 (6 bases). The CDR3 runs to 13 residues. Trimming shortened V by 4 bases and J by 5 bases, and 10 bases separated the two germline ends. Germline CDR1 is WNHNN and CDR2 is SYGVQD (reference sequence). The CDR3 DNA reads TGCGCCAGCAGTGTCTCACAGGGAGATACGCAGTATTTT. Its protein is CASSVSQGDTQYF.

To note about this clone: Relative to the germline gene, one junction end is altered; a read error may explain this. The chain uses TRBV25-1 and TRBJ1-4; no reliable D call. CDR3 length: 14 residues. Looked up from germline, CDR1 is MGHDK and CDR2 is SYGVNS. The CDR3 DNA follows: TGTGCCAGCAGTGCTGACTCCCTTGTCGGAAAACTGCTTTTT. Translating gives CASSADSLVGKLLF.

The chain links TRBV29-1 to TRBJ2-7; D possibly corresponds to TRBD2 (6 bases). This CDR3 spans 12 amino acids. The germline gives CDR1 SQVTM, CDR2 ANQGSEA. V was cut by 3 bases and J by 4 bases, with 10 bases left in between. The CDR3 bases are TGCAGCGTTGAGGTAGGGAGGTACGAGCAGTACTTC. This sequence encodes CSVEVGRYEQYF.

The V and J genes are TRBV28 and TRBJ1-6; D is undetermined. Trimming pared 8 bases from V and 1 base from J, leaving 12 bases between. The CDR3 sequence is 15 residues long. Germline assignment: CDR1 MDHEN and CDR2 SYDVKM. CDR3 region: CASRREGSYNSPLHF. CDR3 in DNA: TGTGCCAGCCGAAGGGAGGGTTCCTATAATTCACCCCTCCACTTT.

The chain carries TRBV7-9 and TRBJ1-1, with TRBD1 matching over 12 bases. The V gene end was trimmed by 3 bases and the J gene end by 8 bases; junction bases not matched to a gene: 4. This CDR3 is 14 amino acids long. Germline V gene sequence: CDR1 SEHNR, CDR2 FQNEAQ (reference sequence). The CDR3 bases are TGTGCCAGCAGCTTCGGGACAGGGGGCGGCGAAGCTTTCTTT. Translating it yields CASSFGTGGGEAFF. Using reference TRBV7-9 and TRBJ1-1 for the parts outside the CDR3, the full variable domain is DTGVSQNPRHKITKRGQNVTFRCDPISEHNRLYWYRQTLGQGPEFLTYFQNEAQLEKSRLLSDRFSAERPKGSFSTLEIQRTEQGDSAMYLCASSFGTGGGEAFFGQGTRLTVV.